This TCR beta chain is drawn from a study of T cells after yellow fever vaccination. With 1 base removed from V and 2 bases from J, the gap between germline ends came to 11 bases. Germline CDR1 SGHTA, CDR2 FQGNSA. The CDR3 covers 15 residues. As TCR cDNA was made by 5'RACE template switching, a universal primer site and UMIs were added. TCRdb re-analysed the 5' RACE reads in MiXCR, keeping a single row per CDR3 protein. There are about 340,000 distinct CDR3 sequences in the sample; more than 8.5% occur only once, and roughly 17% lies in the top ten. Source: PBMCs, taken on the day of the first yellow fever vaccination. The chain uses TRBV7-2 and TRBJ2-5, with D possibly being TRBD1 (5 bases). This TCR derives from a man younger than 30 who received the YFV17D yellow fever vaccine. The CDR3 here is CASSLVVAGQETQYF. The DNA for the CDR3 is TGTGCCAGCAGCTTAGTGGTGGCAGGGCAAGAGACCCAGTACTTC.